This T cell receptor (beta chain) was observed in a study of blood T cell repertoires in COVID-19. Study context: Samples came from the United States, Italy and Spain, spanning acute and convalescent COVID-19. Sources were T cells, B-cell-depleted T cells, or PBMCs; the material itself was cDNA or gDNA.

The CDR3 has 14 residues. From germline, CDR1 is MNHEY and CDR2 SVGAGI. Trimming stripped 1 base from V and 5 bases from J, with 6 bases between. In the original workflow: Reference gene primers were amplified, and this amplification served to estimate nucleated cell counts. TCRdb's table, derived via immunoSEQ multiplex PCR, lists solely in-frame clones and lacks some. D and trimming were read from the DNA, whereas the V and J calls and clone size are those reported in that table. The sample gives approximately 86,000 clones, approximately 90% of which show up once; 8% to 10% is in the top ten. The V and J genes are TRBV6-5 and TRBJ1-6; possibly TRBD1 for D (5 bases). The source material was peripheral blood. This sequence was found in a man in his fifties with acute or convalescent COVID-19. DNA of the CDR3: TGTGCCAGCAGTTACTGGGGGGATAATTCACCCCTCCACTTT. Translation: CASSYWGDNSPLHF.